A single T cell receptor beta chain is shown here with its context. The antigen remains unidentified. An end of the junction does not agree with germline; a read error may underlie this. Per germline, CDR1 MGHDK and CDR2 SYGVNS. The CDR3 loop spans 13 amino acids. Each CDR3 protein gets one entry after TCRdb re-called the 5' RACE reads with MiXCR. Among roughly 300,000 distinct CDR3 sequences listed, approximately 13% were seen once. These data come from a study of T-cell memory formation after mild COVID-19. Study-level results: CD4+ contracting clones were mainly CM and EM; CD8+ ones, EMRA. Researchers could not confirm that second-wave clones peaking on day 37 targeted SARS-CoV-2. Whereas later expanders leaned CD4+, clones contracting day 15 to 85 showed a balanced CD4/CD8 makeup.

This clonotype was sampled from a young man who had mild COVID-19 (a few samples of this study predate the infection). Cell type and time point are not known. This rearrangement joins TRBV25-1 to TRBJ2-1; D is ambiguous. The specimen was PBMCs or a T cell subset sorted from them (not recorded which). CDR3 coding DNA: TGTGCCAGCAGTGAATCTGGAATCCCATTTGCGGTCTTC. Translating it yields CASSESGIPFAVF.